This passage covers 6 T cell receptor beta chains from one sample sequenced in a study of T cell changes during pregnancy in multiple sclerosis. This table comes from immunoSEQ multiplex PCR, and its TCRdb copy is limited to in-frame clones, with some not included. The sample shows about 34,000 clones, roughly 93% of them seen only once. Sample: peripheral blood, taken in the second trimester of pregnancy. These receptors all stem from a female donor in good health, enrolled as a control in a pregnancy study.

The rearrangement joins TRBV7-6 to TRBJ2-7, with TRBD2 identical over 8 bases. V lost 3 bases and J lost 0; bases outside the gene matches: 4. This CDR3 has 15 residues. The V gene's germline CDR1 is SGHVS and CDR2 FNYEAQ. The chain's CDR3 is CASSFGRGASYEQYF. The DNA of the CDR3 is TGTGCCAGCAGCTTTGGGCGGGGGGCCTCCTACGAGCAGTACTTC. The full variable domain, with the rest looked up from reference TRBV7-6 and TRBJ2-7, is GAGVSQSPRYKVTKRGQDVALRCDPISGHVSLYWYRQALGQGPEFLTYFNYEAQQDKSGLPNDRFSAERPEGSISTLTIQRTEQRDSAMYRCASSFGRGASYEQYFGPGTRLTVT.

V is TRBV11-3 and J is TRBJ2-3; TRBD1 agrees at 9 bases. The V gene's germline CDR1 is SGHNT and CDR2 YENEEA. V trimming: 3 bases; J trimming: 5 bases; junction bases outside the gene matches: 3. The CDR3 sequence is 14 residues long. The CDR3 DNA is TGTGCCAGCAGCTTTCGGACAGGGGTAGATACGCAGTATTTT. Amino acids: CASSFRTGVDTQYF.

J is TRBJ2-1 and V is TRBV9, with 10 bases fitting TRBD2. This CDR3 has 15 amino acids. Germline V gives CDR1 SGDLS, CDR2 YYNGEE. The V gene end was trimmed by 0 bases and the J gene end by 8 bases; junction bases not matched to a gene: 5. The CDR3 is CASSVAGLAGDEQFF. CDR3 nucleotide sequence: TGTGCCAGCAGCGTAGCGGGGCTAGCGGGAGATGAGCAGTTCTTC.

The CDR3 sequence: CASSPISGTGYGYTF. The CDR3 DNA follows: TGTGCCAGCAGCCCGATATCAGGGACAGGATATGGCTACACCTTC. V usage is TRBV5-4 and J usage is TRBJ1-2; 8 bases are shared with TRBD1. This CDR3 spans 15 amino acids. The germline CDR1 and CDR2 sequences are SGHNT and YYREEE (reference sequence). Trimming cost V 4 bases and J 5 bases; bases outside gene matches: 10.

The rearrangement links TRBV6-4 to TRBJ2-3; D possibly corresponds to TRBD2 (5 bases). CDR1 MRHNA and CDR2 SNTAGT come from the germline V gene. The CDR3 has 15 amino acids. The V end was cut by 4 bases, the J end by 0 bases, with 11 bases between. This chain's CDR3 is CASSGRADSTDTQYF. CDR3 DNA: TGTGCCAGCAGTGGGCGGGCGGACAGCACAGATACGCAGTATTTT.

This chain connects TRBV9 to TRBJ2-7, with TRBD1 identical over 10 bases. Germline V gives CDR1 SGDLS, CDR2 YYNGEE. This CDR3 is 14 amino acids long. V shed 3 bases, J shed 5 bases, and the junction held 5 bases outside the gene matches. In DNA form, the CDR3 reads TGTGCCAGCAGCGACACCGGGACAGGGGACGAGCAGTACTTC. Residues: CASSDTGTGDEQYF. Together with reference TRBV9 and TRBJ2-7, the CDR3 gives the full variable domain: DSGVTQTPKHLITATGQRVTLRCSPRSGDLSVYWYQQSLDQGLQFLIQYYNGEERAKGNILERFSAQQFPDLHSELNLSSLELGDSALYFCASSDTGTGDEQYFGPGTRLTVT.